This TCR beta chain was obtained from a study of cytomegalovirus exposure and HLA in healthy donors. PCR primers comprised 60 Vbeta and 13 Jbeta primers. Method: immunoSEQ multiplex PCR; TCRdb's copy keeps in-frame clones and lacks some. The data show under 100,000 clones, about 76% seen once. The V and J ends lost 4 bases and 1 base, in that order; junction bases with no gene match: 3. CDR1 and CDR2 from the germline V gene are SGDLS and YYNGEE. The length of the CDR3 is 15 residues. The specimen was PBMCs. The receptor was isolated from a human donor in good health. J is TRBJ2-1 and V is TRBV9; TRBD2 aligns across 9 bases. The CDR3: CASSPLAGSYNEQFF. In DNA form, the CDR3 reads TGTGCCAGCAGCCCGCTAGCGGGATCCTACAATGAGCAGTTCTTC.